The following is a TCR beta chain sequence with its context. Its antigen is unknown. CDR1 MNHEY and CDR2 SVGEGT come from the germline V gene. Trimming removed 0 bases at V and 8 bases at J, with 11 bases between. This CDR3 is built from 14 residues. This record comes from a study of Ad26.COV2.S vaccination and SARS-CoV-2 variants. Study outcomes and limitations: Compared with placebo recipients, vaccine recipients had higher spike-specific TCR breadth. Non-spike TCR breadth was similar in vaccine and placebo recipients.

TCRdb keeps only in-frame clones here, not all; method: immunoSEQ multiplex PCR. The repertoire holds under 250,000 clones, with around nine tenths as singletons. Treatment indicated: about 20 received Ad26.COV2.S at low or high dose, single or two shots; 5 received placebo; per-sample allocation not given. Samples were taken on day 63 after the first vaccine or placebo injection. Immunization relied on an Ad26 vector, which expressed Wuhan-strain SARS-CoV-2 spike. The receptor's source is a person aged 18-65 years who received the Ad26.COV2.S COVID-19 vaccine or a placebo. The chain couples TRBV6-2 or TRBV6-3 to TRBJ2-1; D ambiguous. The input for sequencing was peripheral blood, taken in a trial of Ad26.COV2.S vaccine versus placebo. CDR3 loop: CASSYSSEFHEQFF. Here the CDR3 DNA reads TGTGCCAGCAGTTACTCGAGTGAGTTCCATGAGCAGTTCTTC.